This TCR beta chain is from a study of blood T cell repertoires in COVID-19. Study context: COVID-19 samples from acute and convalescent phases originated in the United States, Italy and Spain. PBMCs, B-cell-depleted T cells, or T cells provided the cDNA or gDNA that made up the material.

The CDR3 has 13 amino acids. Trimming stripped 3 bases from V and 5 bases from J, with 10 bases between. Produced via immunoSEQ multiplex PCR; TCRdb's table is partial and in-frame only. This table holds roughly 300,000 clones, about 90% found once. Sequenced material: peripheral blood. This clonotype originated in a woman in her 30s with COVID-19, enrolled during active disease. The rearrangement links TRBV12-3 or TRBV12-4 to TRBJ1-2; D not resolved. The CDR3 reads CASSFFSSYGYTF. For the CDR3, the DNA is TGTGCCAGCAGTTTTTTTAGCAGTTATGGCTACACCTTC.